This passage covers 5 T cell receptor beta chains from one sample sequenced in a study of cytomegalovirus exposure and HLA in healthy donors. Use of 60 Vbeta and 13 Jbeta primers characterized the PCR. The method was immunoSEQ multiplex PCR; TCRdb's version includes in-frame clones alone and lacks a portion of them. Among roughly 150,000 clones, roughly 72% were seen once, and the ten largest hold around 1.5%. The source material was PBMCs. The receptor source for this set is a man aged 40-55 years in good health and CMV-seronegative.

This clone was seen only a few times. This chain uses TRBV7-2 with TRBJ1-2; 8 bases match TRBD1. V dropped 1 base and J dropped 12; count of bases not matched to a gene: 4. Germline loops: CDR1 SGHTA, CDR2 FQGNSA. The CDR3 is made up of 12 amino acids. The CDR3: CASSLEDRGNTF. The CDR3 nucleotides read TGTGCCAGCAGCTTAGAAGACAGGGGAAACACCTTC. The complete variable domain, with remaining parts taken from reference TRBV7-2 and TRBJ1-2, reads GAGVSQSPSNKVTEKGKDVELRCDPISGHTALYWYRQSLGQGLEFLIYFQGNSAPDKSGLPSDRFSAERTGGSVSTLTIQRTQQEDSAVYLCASSLEDRGNTFGSGTRLTVV.

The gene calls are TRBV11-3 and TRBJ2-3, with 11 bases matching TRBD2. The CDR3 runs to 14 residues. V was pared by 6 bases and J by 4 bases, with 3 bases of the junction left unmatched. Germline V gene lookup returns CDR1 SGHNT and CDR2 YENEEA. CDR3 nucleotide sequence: TGTGCCAGCAGGACTAGCGGGATTTCAGATACGCAGTATTTT. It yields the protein CASRTSGISDTQYF.

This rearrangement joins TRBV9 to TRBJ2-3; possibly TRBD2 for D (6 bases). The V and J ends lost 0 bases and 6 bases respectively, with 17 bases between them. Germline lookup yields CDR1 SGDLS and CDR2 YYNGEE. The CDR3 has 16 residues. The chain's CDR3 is CASSVEATSFGDTQYF. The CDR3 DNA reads TGTGCCAGCAGCGTAGAGGCGACTAGTTTTGGGGATACGCAGTATTTT.

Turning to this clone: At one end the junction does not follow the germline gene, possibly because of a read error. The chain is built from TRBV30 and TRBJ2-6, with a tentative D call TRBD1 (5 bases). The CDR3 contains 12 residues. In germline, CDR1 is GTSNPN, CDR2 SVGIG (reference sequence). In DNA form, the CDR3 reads TGTGCCGGGGCGAATGGGGCCAACGGCCTGACTTTC. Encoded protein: CAGANGANGLTF.

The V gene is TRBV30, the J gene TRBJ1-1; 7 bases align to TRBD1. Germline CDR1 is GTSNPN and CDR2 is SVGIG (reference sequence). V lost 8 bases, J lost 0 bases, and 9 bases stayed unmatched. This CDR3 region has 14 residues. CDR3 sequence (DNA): TGTGCCGGGGGACAGAGCAGAATGAACACTGAAGCTTTCTTT. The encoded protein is CAGGQSRMNTEAFF.